One and the same sample provided the 6 T cell receptor beta chains below, sequenced in a study of control samples from healthy donors and cancer patients. TCRdb's table, derived via immunoSEQ multiplex PCR, lists solely in-frame clones and lacks some. Of 120,000 or so clones in the sample, over 85% were seen once. The sequenced material came from blood. These receptor sequences come from a man aged 25 to 40 in good health.

This clone is a singleton in its sample. The genes are TRBV14 and TRBJ2-7; D is unresolved. The CDR3 has 16 residues. V was shortened by 1 base and J by 1 base, with 14 bases between the two germline ends. Germline CDR1 and CDR2: SGHDN and FVKESK. This CDR3 is CASSQGRERSSYEQYF. CDR3 nucleotides: TGTGCCAGCAGCCAAGGCCGAGAGAGAAGTTCCTACGAGCAGTACTTC.

This chain links TRBV4-3 with TRBJ2-7; 10 positions match TRBD2. CDR3 length equals 18 residues. Trimming removed 0 bases from V and 6 bases from J; junction bases left unmatched: 14. From germline, CDR1 is LGHNA and CDR2 YSLEER. The CDR3 nucleotides are TGCGCCAGCAGCCAAGAGGGGGTTAGCGGGGGGCCGAGGAGCGAGCAGTACTTC. This gives the protein CASSQEGVSGGPRSEQYF.

The chain joins TRBV6-5 to TRBJ2-7; 10 bases fit TRBD1. The CDR3 consists of 13 residues. Germline trimming cut 4 bases from V and 3 bases from J; bases unmatched to any gene: 0. The germline gives CDR1 MNHEY, CDR2 SVGAGI. The CDR3 is CASSWDRGYEQYF. CDR3 nucleotides: TGTGCCAGCAGTTGGGACAGGGGCTACGAGCAGTACTTC.

The rearrangement links TRBV12-3 or TRBV12-4 to TRBJ2-5, with a possible D match to TRBD2 (5 bases). V dropped 5 bases and J dropped 5 bases, with 12 bases sitting between them. The CDR3 covers 13 residues. CDR3 amino acids: CASSPRRGETQYF. The CDR3, as DNA: TGTGCCAGCAGTCCTCGAAGAGGGGAGACCCAGTACTTC.

CDR3 DNA: TGCGCCAGCAGCCCGACAATAAGCAATCAGCCCCAGCATTTT. Translated, it gives CASSPTISNQPQHF. The chain uses TRBV4-3 and TRBJ1-5; D ambiguous. Germline V gene lookup returns CDR1 LGHNA and CDR2 YSLEER. V dropped 4 bases and J dropped 1 base, with 8 bases sitting between them. The CDR3 spans 14 residues.

The chain employs TRBV19 and TRBJ2-7, with 8 bases lining up with TRBD1. Germline trimming cut 6 bases from V and 1 base from J; bases unmatched to any gene: 11. CDR1 and CDR2 from the germline V gene are LNHDA and SQIVND (reference sequence). This CDR3 has 16 residues. CDR3 bases: TGTGCCAGTAGCTCCGGCGCCGGGACAGGATCCTACGAGCAGTACTTC. This sequence encodes CASSSGAGTGSYEQYF.